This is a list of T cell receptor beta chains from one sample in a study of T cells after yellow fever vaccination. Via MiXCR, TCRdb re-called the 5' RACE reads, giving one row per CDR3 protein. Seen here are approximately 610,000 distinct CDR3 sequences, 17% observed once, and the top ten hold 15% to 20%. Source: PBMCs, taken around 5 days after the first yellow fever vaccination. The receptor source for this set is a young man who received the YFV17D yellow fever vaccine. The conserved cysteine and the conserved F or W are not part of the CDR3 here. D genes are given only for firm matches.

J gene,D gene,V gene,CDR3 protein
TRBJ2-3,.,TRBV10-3,AISESVSGRTDTQY
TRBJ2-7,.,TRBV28,ASSFRASGTQY
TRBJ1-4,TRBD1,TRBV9,ASSVEGTGGREKLF
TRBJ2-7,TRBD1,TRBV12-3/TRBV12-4,ASSTHGQGQY
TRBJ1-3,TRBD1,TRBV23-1,ASSSWDSRNTIY
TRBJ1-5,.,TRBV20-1,SAGHSNQPQH
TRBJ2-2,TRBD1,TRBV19,ASRGTVANTGELF
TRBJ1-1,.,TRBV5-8,ASSRGGVLTEAF
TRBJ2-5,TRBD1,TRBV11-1,ASSPGQPVRGGQETQY
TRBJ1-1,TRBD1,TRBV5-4,ASSVGGQVEAF
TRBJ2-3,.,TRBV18,ASSPVYPADTFTDTQY
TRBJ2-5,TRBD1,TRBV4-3,ASSPDRGETQY
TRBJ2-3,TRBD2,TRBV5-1,ASSALAGGNQDTQY
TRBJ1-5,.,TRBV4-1,ASSPGGDSNQPQH
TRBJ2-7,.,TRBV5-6,ASSLFPGNYYEQY
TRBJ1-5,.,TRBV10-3,AIKTATGHQPQH
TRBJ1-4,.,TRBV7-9,ASSKSSEKLF
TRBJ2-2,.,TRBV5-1,ASSLSVLTGELF
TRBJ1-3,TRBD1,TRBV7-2,ASSLAGTGSGNTIY
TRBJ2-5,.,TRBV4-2,ASSQGSRSAGSGETQY
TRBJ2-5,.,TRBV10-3,ASRSTDRQETQY
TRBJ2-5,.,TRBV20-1,SAREELGGETQY
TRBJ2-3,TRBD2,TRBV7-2,ASSLILAGITDTQY
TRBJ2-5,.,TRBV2,ATARGLGIQY
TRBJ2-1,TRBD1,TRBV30,AWCRGTGINEQF
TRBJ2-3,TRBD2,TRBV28,ASFRGGETDTQY
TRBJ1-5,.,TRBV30,AWSPGQISNQPQH
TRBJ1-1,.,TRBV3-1,ASSQNPGTEAF
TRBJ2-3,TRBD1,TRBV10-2,ASLDGQGSTDTQY
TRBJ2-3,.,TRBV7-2,ASSLDRVVDTQY
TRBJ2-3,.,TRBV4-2,ASSQLTSTDTQY
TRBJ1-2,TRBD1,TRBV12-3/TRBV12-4,ASSPRTGVGGYT
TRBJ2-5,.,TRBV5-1,ASSLDGRLGTQY
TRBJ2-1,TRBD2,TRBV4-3,ASSQDPRLAGGGGEQF
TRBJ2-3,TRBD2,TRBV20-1,SARDQRGEKDTQY
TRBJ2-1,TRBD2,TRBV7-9,ASSLDGGVWDNEQF
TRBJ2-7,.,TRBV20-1,SATGGASSYEQY
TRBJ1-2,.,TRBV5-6,ASTSEGGMDYGYT
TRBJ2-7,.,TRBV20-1,SAQAGAGSYEQY
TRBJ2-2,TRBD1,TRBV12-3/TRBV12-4,ASRKGLDRVNTGELF
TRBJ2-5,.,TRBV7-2,ASSLGRETQY